This note documents a single T cell receptor (beta chain) sequence. No antigen is known for it. No base-level quality is on record; no much larger clone is a single base apart. This record belongs to a study of PD-L1 blockade in urothelial cancer (TCRdb year 2017). For context, the study as a whole: Therapy was started around 2014 for all patients, and atezolizumab 1,200 mg was administered intravenously every 3 weeks. About 85% of the 29 patients were males with bladder-origin urothelial cancer, and about 65% of the roughly 29 reported a prior smoking history. Patients had an ECOG performance status of 0 or 1 and had received between 0 and 3 prior chemotherapy regimens. Blood samples were analyzed at two time points: 3 weeks after treatment start (second dose) and 6 weeks after treatment start. Blood samples gave a median of approximately 150,000 T cells and under 85,000 unique TCRs, with a median clonality of around 0.074. An exploratory multi-omic analysis was conducted of the somatic, immune and clinical correlates of response to PD-L1 blockade with atezolizumab in urothelial cancer. Pretreatment tumor samples and matched peripheral blood, collected serially before and after atezolizumab treatment, underwent TCR sequencing. Progression-free survival longer than 6 months counted as durable clinical benefit, and TCR features were additionally tested against both progression-free and overall survival. In the same patients who had TCR sequencing, pretreatment tumors also underwent whole exome sequencing and RNA sequencing. Durable clinical benefit was achieved by nine patients and was not achieved by 20 patients. Just over 28 patients had pretreatment blood TCR-seq, around 24 had at least one posttreatment blood collection, and around 24 had tumor TCR-seq. General study outcomes and caveats: Because the sample size was small (n ≈ 29) and many exploratory analyses were performed, the results are intended to be hypothesis-generating. Improved progression-free and overall survival was found to be associated with pretreatment peripheral blood TCR clonality below the median. Among patients with durable benefit, tumor-associated TCR clones showed greater expansion in peripheral blood 3 weeks after treatment started (n of about 21, p = 0.022).

CDR1 and CDR2, looked up from the germline V gene, are SGHDN and FVKESK. At the junction V is shortened by 1 base and J by 5 bases, with 5 bases in between. The cysteine opens and the phenylalanine closes a CDR3 of 12 amino acids. Just the 36-base CDR3 DNA is kept, in frame starting at base 1. According to the study, the label for this sample's time point signals: pretreatment peripheral blood. The cohort comprised nearly 30 patients with locally advanced or metastatic urothelial carcinoma treated at Memorial Sloan Kettering on a trial protocol. Peripheral blood mononuclear cells were collected pretreatment and during treatment, with between 1 and 8 total time points obtained per patient. The Qiagen DNeasy Blood extraction kit was used to purify genomic DNA from total PBMCs and tumor samples. PBMCs were collected pretreatment and during treatment, and were isolated and stored as previously described.

To estimate absolute template abundance from read counts, synthetic TCR analog templates were spiked into each PCR. The immunoSEQ assay was used to amplify TCRbeta CDR3 regions from genomic DNA with bias-controlled V and J gene primers. Rearranged TCRbeta segments were sequenced at approximately 20X coverage. Concerning the study's data processing: Sequencing errors were corrected by clustering and CDR3s were annotated against IMGT to assign V, D and J genes. Out-of-frame and stop-codon sequences were excluded, and only productive TCRbeta rearrangements were used in downstream analyses. Clonality was calculated as one minus the Shannon entropy normalized by the log of the number of unique productive sequences. Fisher's exact test with Benjamini-Hochberg correction, at a threshold of adjusted p below 0.01, was used to find clones that differed between time points or between blood and tumor. Here the immuneACCESS table is served through TCRdb, limited to in-frame sequences with V and J called. Missing clones are a known gap in these copies; in checked studies unresolved V genes cover under half, and the rest lacks a known reason. V and J calls and clone size are copied from that table; D and trimming were computed from the DNA. Here the sample has 95,000 or so clones; around 86% occur a single time. The leading ten clones occupy roughly 2% of the sample.

The chain links TRBV14 with TRBJ2-5; TRBD1 might be the D gene, on 5 matching bases. The receptor was derived from a man aged 55 to 70 with urothelial cancer. Sequences were derived from PBMCs, sampled around atezolizumab (anti-PD-L1) treatment. The bases read TGTGCCAGCAGCCAAGCAGGGGAGACCCAGTACTTC. It specifies CASSQAGETQYF.